This TCR beta chain was sequenced in a study of T cell responses to AZD1222 COVID-19 vaccine. Study-wide context: Second-dose timings of about 4 or about 12 weeks were pooled. Findings of the study overall: Spike-specific TCR breadth and depth went up after people got two AZD1222 doses. Baseline seropositivity characterized only six or seven AZD1222 recipients.

Germline CDR1 SQVTM, CDR2 ANQGSEA. CDR3 length: 13 residues. After removal of 6 bases from V and 7 bases from J, the junction contained 5 bases not matched to a gene. Concerning this clone itself: Its specificity is unknown.

The repertoire was sequenced with immunoSEQ multiplex PCR; TCRdb's copy has only in-frame clones and lacks some. The table records around 120,000 clones, 88% of them present only once. The J gene is TRBJ1-5, the V gene TRBV29-1; 11 bases match TRBD1. Specimen: peripheral blood, collected on day 0 of AZD1222 vaccination. The TCR sequence derives from an adult in good health. CDR3 coding DNA: TGCAGCGTAGGACAGGGGGCAGGGCAGCCCCAGCATTTT. Its translation: CSVGQGAGQPQHF. Filled out from reference TRBV29-1 and TRBJ1-5, the complete variable domain reads SAVISQKPSRDICQRGTSLTIQCQVDSQVTMMFWYRQQPGQSLTLIATANQGSEATYESGFVIDKFPISRPNLTFSTLTVSNMSPEDSSIYLCSVGQGAGQPQHFGDGTRLSIL.